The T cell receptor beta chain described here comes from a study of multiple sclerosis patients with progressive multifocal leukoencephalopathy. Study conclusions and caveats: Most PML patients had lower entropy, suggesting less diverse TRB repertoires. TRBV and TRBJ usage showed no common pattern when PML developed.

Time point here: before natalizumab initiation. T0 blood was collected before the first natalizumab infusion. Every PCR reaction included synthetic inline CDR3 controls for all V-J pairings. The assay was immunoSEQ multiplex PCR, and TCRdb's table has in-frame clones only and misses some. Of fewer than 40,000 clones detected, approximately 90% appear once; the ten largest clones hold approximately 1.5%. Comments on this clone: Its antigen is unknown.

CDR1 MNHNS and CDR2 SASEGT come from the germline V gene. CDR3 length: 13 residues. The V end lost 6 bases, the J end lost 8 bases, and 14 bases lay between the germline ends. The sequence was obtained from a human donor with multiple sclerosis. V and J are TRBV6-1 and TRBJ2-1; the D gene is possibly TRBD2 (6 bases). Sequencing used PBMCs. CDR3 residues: CASRDLGGDEQFF. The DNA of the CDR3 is TGTGCCAGCAGGGATTTAGGAGGGGATGAGCAGTTCTTC.